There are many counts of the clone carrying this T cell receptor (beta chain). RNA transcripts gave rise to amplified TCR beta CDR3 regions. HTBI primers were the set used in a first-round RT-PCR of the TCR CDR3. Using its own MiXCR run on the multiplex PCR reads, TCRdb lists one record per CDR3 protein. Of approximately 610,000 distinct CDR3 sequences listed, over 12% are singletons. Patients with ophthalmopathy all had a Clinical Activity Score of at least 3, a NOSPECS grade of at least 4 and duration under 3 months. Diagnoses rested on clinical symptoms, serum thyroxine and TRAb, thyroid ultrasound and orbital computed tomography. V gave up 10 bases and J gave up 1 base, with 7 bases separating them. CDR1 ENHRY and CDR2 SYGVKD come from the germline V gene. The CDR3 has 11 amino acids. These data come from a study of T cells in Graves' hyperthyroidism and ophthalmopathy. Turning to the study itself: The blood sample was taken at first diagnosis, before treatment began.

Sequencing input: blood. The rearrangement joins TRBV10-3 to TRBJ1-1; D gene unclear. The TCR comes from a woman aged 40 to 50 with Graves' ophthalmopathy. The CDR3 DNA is TGTGCCACCCAAGAGAACACTGAAGCTTTCTTT. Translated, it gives CATQENTEAFF.